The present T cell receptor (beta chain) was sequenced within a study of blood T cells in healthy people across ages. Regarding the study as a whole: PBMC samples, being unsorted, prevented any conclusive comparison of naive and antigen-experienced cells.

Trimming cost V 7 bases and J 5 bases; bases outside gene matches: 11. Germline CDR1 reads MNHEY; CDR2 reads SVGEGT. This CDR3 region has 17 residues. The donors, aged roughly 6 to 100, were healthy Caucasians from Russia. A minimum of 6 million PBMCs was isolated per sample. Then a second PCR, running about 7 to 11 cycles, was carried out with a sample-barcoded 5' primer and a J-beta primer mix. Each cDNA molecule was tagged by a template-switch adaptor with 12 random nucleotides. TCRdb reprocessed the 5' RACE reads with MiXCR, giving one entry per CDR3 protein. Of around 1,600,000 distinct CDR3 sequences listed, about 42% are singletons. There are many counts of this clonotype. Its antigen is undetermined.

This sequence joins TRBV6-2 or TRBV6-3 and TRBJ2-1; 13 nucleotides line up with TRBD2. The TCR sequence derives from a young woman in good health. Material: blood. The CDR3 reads CASKGATGTSGDNEQFF. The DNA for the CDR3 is TGTGCCAGCAAGGGTGCCACCGGGACTAGCGGGGACAATGAGCAGTTCTTC.